The entry below gives a single T cell receptor beta chain sequence along with its context. This clone appeared once. The target of this receptor is not known. There are no base qualities to consult, and no much larger clone falls within one base. The immunoSEQ Assay, a bias-controlled multiplex PCR, was used to amplify TCRbeta CDR3 regions from genomic DNA. The published analysis was carried out like this. Within the assay, amplification of reference gene primers was used to estimate how many nucleated cells each sample contained. To quantify the absolute abundance of each unique TCRbeta CDR3 rearrangement, sequence reads were collapsed and filtered. For each sample, productive Simpson clonality was calculated by taking the square root of Simpson's diversity index across productive rearrangements. In its TCRdb copy, this immuneACCESS table keeps in-frame sequences only and misses some clones. Where compared with another copy, unresolved V genes explain less than half of these, and the others have no known cause. V and J calls and clone size are copied from that table; D and trimming were computed from the DNA. The sample table shows some 430,000 clones, and less than 95% are seen once. About 0.63% of the sample is in the top ten clones.

This entry is derived from a study of blood T cell repertoires in COVID-19 (TCRdb year 2020). Context from the whole study: Samples covering the acute and convalescent phases of COVID-19 were provided by collaborators in the United States, Italy and Spain. HLA class I and class II types, where available, came from metadata supplied by the sample provider rather than from assay-based typing. The repertoires were made available in a free public database intended to serve as a resource for research on the immune response to SARS-CoV-2. Subjects who had been exposed to COVID-19, were actively infected with it, or had recovered from it provided the deeply sampled blood TCRbeta repertoires that made up the dataset. The sample metadata nearly always contained a de-identified subject ID, COVID-19 status, age in years and sex. The samples were drawn from two sources: the first 160 participants of the ongoing ImmuneRACE study, and about 1,300 subjects contributed by 6 global collaborators. The material from the prospective study consisted of cDNA or gDNA derived from T cells, B-cell-depleted T cells, or PBMCs. The full study reports these points: The quantity of clinical and demographic metadata differed by source and by participant and was supplied without curation.

Participants in the prospective study were enrolled through a virtual design, were aged about 18 to 90 years, and lived in approximately 24 United States geographic areas. In the prospective study, cohorts were assigned on the basis of participant-reported clinical history obtained from a screening survey and a study questionnaire. ImmuneRACE Cohort 3 recovered participants were defined by two consecutive negative NP/OP PCR tests, healthcare professional clearance, or symptom resolution. Each participant in the prospective study had whole blood, serum and a nasopharyngeal or oropharyngeal swab collected by mobile phlebotomists. Participants in the prospective study had the option to provide additional blood draws and questionnaires over an approximately 2-month period. Before DNA extraction, prospective study blood samples were shipped either frozen or at room temperature. As encoded in the germline V gene, CDR1 is MGHRA while CDR2 is YSYEKL. The CDR3, cysteine through phenylalanine, is 15 amino acids long. Only the CDR3 portion is preserved as DNA: 45 bases, with reading frame beginning at the first base. Cut back by 4 bases and 1 base, the V and J ends lie 12 bases apart.

Recombination linked TRBV4-1 to TRBJ2-3; TRBD2 is possibly the D segment (5 matching bases). The sequence came from a man between 18 and 29 years old who had recovered from COVID-19. The material sequenced was PBMCs or T cells enriched from blood (not recorded which). The CDR3 amino acid sequence is: CASSPYPGGTDTQYF. The nucleotides read TGCGCCAGCAGCCCTTATCCCGGGGGCACAGATACGCAGTATTTT.